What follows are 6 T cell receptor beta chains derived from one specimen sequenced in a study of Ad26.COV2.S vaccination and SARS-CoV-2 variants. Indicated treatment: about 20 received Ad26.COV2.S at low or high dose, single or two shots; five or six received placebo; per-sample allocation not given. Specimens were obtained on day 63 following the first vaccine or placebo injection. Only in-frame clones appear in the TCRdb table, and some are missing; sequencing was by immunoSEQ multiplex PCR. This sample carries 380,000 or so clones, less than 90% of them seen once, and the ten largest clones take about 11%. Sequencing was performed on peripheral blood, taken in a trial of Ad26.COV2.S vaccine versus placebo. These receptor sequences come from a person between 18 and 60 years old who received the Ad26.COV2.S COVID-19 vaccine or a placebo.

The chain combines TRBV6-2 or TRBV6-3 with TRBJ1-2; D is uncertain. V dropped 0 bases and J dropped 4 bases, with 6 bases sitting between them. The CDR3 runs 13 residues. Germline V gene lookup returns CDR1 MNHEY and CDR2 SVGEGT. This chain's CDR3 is CASSYSGGYGYTF. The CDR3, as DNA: TGTGCCAGCAGTTACTCGGGTGGCTATGGCTACACCTTC.

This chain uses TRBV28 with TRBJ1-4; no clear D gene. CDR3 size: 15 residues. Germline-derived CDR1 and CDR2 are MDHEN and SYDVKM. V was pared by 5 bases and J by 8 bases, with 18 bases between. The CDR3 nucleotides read TGTGCCAGCAGTCCGCCCCGGGGAAATTCGGAAAAACTGTTTTTT. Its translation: CASSPPRGNSEKLFF.

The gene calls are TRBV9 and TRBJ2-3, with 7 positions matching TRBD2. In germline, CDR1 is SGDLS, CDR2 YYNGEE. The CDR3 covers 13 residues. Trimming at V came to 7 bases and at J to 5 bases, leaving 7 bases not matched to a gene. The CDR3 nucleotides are TGTGCCAGCTCCGGGGGGACGGTAGATACGCAGTATTTT. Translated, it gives CASSGGTVDTQYF.

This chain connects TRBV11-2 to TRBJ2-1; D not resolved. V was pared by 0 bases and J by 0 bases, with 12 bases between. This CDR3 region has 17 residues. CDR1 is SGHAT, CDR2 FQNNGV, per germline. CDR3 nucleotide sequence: TGTGCCAGCAGCTTAGATCTCTGGGCTGGCTCCTACAATGAGCAGTTCTTC. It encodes CASSLDLWAGSYNEQFF.

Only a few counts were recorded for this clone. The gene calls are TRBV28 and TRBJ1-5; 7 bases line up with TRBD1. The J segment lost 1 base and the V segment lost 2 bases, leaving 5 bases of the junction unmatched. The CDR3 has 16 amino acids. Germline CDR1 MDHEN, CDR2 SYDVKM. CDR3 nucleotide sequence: TGTGCCAGCAGTTTAGGGACAGCGGGAAGCAATCAGCCCCAGCATTTT. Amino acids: CASSLGTAGSNQPQHF. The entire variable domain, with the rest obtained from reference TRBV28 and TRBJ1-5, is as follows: DVKVTQSSRYLVKRTGEKVFLECVQDMDHENMFWYRQDPGLGLRLIYFSYDVKMKEKGDIPEGYSVSREKKERFSLILESASTNQTSMYLCASSLGTAGSNQPQHFGDGTRLSIL.

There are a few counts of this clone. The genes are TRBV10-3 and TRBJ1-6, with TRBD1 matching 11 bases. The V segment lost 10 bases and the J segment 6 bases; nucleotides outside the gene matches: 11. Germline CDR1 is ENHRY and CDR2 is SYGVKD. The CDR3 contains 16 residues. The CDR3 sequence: CATGGQGALGNSPLHF. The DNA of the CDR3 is TGTGCCACGGGAGGACAGGGGGCGCTTGGTAATTCACCCCTCCACTTT.